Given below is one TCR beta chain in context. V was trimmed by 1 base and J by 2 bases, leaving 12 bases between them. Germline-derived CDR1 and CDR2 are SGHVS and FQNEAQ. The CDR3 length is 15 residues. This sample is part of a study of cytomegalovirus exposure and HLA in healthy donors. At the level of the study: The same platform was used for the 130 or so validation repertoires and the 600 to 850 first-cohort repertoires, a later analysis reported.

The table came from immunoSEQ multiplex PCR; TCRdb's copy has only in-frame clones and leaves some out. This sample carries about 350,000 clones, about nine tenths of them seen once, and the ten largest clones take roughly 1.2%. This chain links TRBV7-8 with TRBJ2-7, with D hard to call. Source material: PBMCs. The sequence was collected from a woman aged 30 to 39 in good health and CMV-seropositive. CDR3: CASSLVIGLAYEQYF. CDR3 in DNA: TGTGCCAGCAGCTTAGTAATCGGGCTAGCCTACGAGCAGTACTTC. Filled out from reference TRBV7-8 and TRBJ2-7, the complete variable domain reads GAGVSQSPRYKVAKRGQDVALRCDPISGHVSLFWYQQALGQGPEFLTYFQNEAQLDKSGLPSDRFFAERPEGSVSTLKIQRTQQEDSAVYLCASSLVIGLAYEQYFGPGTRLTVT.